The subject of this entry is one TCR beta chain. Some clones are missing from TCRdb's copy, which holds only in-frame ones; the method was immunoSEQ multiplex PCR. The sample contains 130,000 to 150,000 clones, 84% of which appear only once. The source of the sample is a study of blood T cell repertoires in COVID-19. Overall study: The analysed material was cDNA or gDNA that came from T cells, B-cell-depleted T cells, or PBMCs.

Cohorts were assigned according to the clinical history that participants reported. The receptor was isolated from a woman in her fifties or sixties who had been exposed to COVID-19. The specimen sequenced was PBMCs or T cells enriched from blood (not recorded which).

The CDR3 DNA reads TGTGCCAGCAGCGTACAGGGCAGGGCGAGCTCTGGAAACACCATATATTTT. Translated: CASSVQGRASSGNTIYF. This chain connects TRBV9 to TRBJ1-3; TRBD1 is a possible D gene (5 bases). V was trimmed by 1 base and J by 0 bases, leaving 14 bases between them. The germline CDR1 and CDR2 sequences are SGDLS and YYNGEE. The CDR3 consists of 17 residues.